These 29 T cell receptor beta chains originate from one sample sequenced in a study of early T cells in non-severe SARS-CoV-2 infection. Via MiXCR, TCRdb re-called the 5' RACE reads, giving one row per CDR3 protein. Among around 50,000 distinct CDR3 sequences listed, around 7.7% were seen once. Material for sequencing was whole blood. The source is an adult who was a healthcare worker with PCR-confirmed SARS-CoV-2 infection or an uninfected control (not recorded which).

This clonotype was observed at least ten times. This chain joins TRBV5-1 and TRBJ1-3, with D possibly being TRBD1 (5 bases). CDR1 is SGHRS and CDR2 is YFSETQ in the germline V gene. CDR3 length: 15 amino acids. V lost 0 bases to trimming and J lost 2 bases, with 9 bases between them. CDR3 loop: CASSLASGTGNTIYF. The CDR3 coding sequence is TGCGCCAGCAGCTTGGCTTCAGGGACTGGAAACACCATATATTTT.

The sample holds many counts of this clonotype. The chain has TRBV28 and TRBJ1-6; D is ambiguous. From germline, CDR1 is MDHEN and CDR2 SYDVKM. Between the trimmed V and J ends, which lost 7 bases and 0 bases, there was a span of 10 bases. The CDR3 spans 15 residues. The CDR3 sequence: CASNSGASYNSPLHF. The CDR3 DNA sequence: TGTGCCAGCAACAGCGGAGCCTCCTATAATTCACCCCTCCACTTT.

This clonotype was seen repeatedly, ten times or more. V gene TRBV20-1 combines with J gene TRBJ2-5; TRBD1 matches at 8 bases. V shed 1 base, J shed 3 bases, and the junction held 7 bases outside the gene matches. CDR3 length equals 15 residues. Germline V gives CDR1 DFQATT, CDR2 SNEGSKA (reference sequence). The CDR3 DNA is TGCAGTGCTAGAGCCGTGGGGACAGGTGAAGAGACCCAGTACTTC. As protein: CSARAVGTGEETQYF.

This clonotype was seen only a few times. The V gene is TRBV9, the J gene TRBJ2-1, with D perhaps being TRBD1 or TRBD2 (5 bases each). The CDR3 spans 16 residues. Trimming took off 0 bases at V and 8 bases at J, with 18 bases between the two ends. CDR1 is SGDLS, CDR2 YYNGEE, per germline. The CDR3 nucleotides read TGTGCCAGCAGCGTAGGGGGGAACTCCCCAGTCCATGAGCAGTTCTTC. Amino acids: CASSVGGNSPVHEQFF.

This clonotype was observed a few times. V and J are TRBV30 and TRBJ1-4, with 8 bases fitting TRBD1. The CDR3 runs to 13 residues. The V and J ends lost 0 bases and 8 bases, in that order; junction bases with no gene match: 2. The germline V gene has CDR1 GTSNPN and CDR2 SVGIG (reference sequence). CDR3 nucleotides: TGTGCCTGGAGTGTACAGGGGGGCGAAAAACTGTTTTTT. Protein sequence: CAWSVQGGEKLFF.

This chain joins TRBV11-2 and TRBJ2-7; 11 bases agree with TRBD2. Germline CDR1 reads SGHAT; CDR2 reads FQNNGV. The CDR3 covers 16 residues. V dropped 3 bases and J dropped 4; count of bases not matched to a gene: 8. The CDR3 DNA follows: TGTGCCAGCAGCTTTACGGTAGCGGGGGGGCGGTACGAGCAGTACTTC. As protein: CASSFTVAGGRYEQYF.

Only a few counts were recorded for this clonotype. The rearrangement joins TRBV5-1 to TRBJ2-7; 9 positions agree with TRBD1. V shed 2 bases, J shed 3 bases, and the junction held 3 bases outside the gene matches. Germline V CDR1 and CDR2: SGHRS, YFSETQ. CDR3 length: 14 residues. CDR3 residues: CASSFGDRDYEQYF. CDR3 sequence (DNA): TGCGCCAGCAGCTTTGGGGACAGGGACTACGAGCAGTACTTC.

This clonotype appeared many times. J is TRBJ2-1 and V is TRBV6-6, with TRBD2 matching over 8 bases. The germline V gene encodes CDR1 MNHNY and CDR2 SVGAGI (reference sequence). V lost 6 bases and J lost 1; bases outside the gene matches: 5. CDR3 length equals 15 residues. The CDR3, as DNA: TGTGCCAGCAGCCGCGGGGGGATGTCCTACAATGAGCAGTTCTTC. It encodes CASSRGGMSYNEQFF.

This clonotype appeared many times. The chain combines TRBV6-6 with TRBJ1-1, with D maybe TRBD1 (6 bases). Germline assignment: CDR1 MNHNY and CDR2 SVGAGI (reference sequence). CDR3 length: 14 residues. The V end was cut by 7 bases, the J end by 4 bases, with 16 bases between. CDR3 residues: CASTQQGGSTEAFF. The DNA of the CDR3 is TGTGCCAGCACCCAACAGGGAGGGAGCACTGAAGCTTTCTTT.

This clonotype was seen a few times. The rearrangement joins TRBV7-2 to TRBJ2-2, with TRBD2 as a possible D gene (6 bases). This CDR3 comprises 14 residues. Germline V lookup: CDR1 SGHTA, CDR2 FQGNSA. V was cut by 5 bases and J by 4 bases, with 11 bases left in between. The CDR3 loop reads CASSGRLVTGELFF. CDR3 nucleotide sequence: TGTGCCAGCAGCGGAAGACTAGTCACCGGGGAGCTGTTTTTT.

This clonotype was recorded at least ten times. V gene TRBV10-3 combines with J gene TRBJ1-5; D unresolved. This CDR3 is 13 amino acids long. From germline, CDR1 is ENHRY and CDR2 SYGVKD. V shed 3 bases and J shed 3 bases, with 6 bases lying between them. This CDR3 reads CAISDGTNQPQHF. DNA of the CDR3: TGTGCCATCAGTGATGGAACCAATCAGCCCCAGCATTTT.

This clonotype was counted between two and nine times. The chain uses TRBV6-5 and TRBJ2-1; maybe TRBD2 (6 bases). The germline gives CDR1 MNHEY, CDR2 SVGAGI. Deletions cut 6 bases from V and 7 bases from J, with 16 bases between. The CDR3 has 14 amino acids. The CDR3: CASSPTRGRNEQFF. Written as DNA, the CDR3 is TGTGCCAGCAGCCCAACTAGAGGGAGGAATGAGCAGTTCTTC.

This clonotype was picked up many times. The J gene is TRBJ2-2, the V gene TRBV3-1; D not resolved. V gave up 8 bases and J gave up 2 bases, with 9 bases separating them. The CDR3 has 13 amino acids. Per germline, CDR1 LGHDT and CDR2 YNNKEL (reference sequence). The CDR3, as DNA: TGTGCCAGCCAACAACCTAACACCGGGGAGCTGTTTTTT. It yields the protein CASQQPNTGELFF. The complete variable domain, with remaining parts taken from reference TRBV3-1 and TRBJ2-2, reads DTAVSQTPKYLVTQMGNDKSIKCEQNLGHDTMYWYKQDSKKFLKIMFSYNNKELIINETVPNRFSPKSPDKAHLNLHINSLELGDSAVYFCASQQPNTGELFFGEGSRLTVL.

This clonotype was picked up many times. J is TRBJ2-7 and V is TRBV12-3 or TRBV12-4; either TRBD1 or TRBD2 may supply D (5 bases each). Trimming removed 2 bases at V and 6 bases at J, with 11 bases between. This CDR3 spans 13 amino acids. The CDR3 loop is CASSLPGRTEQYF. CDR3 DNA sequence: TGTGCCAGCAGTTTACCAGGGAGAACCGAGCAGTACTTC.

There are many counts of this clonotype. The rearrangement links TRBV3-1 to TRBJ2-1; 7 bases are a match to TRBD1. The J segment lost 4 bases and the V segment lost 4 bases, leaving 4 bases of the junction unmatched. Per germline, CDR1 LGHDT and CDR2 YNNKEL (reference sequence). This CDR3 spans 14 amino acids. CDR3 sequence: CASSLLTGYNEQFF. The CDR3 nucleotides read TGTGCCAGCAGCCTCTTGACAGGGTACAATGAGCAGTTCTTC.

This clonotype appeared a few times. This rearrangement joins TRBV27 to TRBJ1-6; TRBD1 might be the D (6 bases). Germline V lookup: CDR1 MNHEY, CDR2 SMNVEV (reference sequence). This CDR3 has 17 residues. Trimming left V 4 bases short and J 0 bases short, with 13 bases between. In nucleotides, the CDR3 is TGTGCCAGCAGTTCTTACAGGGCCGGCTCCTATAATTCACCCCTCCACTTT. This gives the protein CASSSYRAGSYNSPLHF.

The rearrangement joins TRBV3-1 to TRBJ2-5, with a weak D call TRBD2 (6 bases). This CDR3 has 13 residues. Per the germline V gene, CDR1 is LGHDT and CDR2 is YNNKEL (reference sequence). Trimming pared 1 base from V and 5 bases from J, leaving 8 bases between. CDR3: CASSQGLAETQYF. The CDR3 nucleotides are TGTGCCAGCAGCCAAGGGCTAGCGGAGACCCAGTACTTC.

The table lists this clonotype with many counts. This chain joins TRBV20-1 and TRBJ1-1; D remains unclear. Trimming took off 1 base at V and 0 bases at J, with 12 bases between the two ends. Germline V gene data show CDR1 as DFQATT and CDR2 as SNEGSKA (reference sequence). The CDR3 spans 15 residues. CDR3 protein: CSARGRTGVNTEAFF. The CDR3 DNA reads as TGCAGTGCTAGAGGCAGGACCGGGGTGAACACTGAAGCTTTCTTT.

Within the sample, this clonotype is medium-sized. The chain carries TRBV4-3 and TRBJ2-1; TRBD1 agrees at 7 bases. The CDR3 has 16 residues. The junction had 6 bases not matched to a gene; V was cut back by 0 bases and J by 4 bases. The germline V gene has CDR1 LGHNA and CDR2 YSLEER. The chain's CDR3 is CASSQDSTGNYNEQFF. The CDR3 DNA is TGCGCCAGCAGCCAAGATTCGACAGGGAATTACAATGAGCAGTTCTTC.

This clonotype was seen just once. This may be a read error: a much more frequent sequence differs by one nucleotide. The J gene is TRBJ2-2, the V gene TRBV10-1; perhaps TRBD2 as D (5 bases). CDR1 and CDR2 from the germline V gene are WNHNN and SYGVQD (reference sequence). Trimming removed 6 bases at V and 7 bases at J, with 12 bases between. CDR3 size: 13 residues. The CDR3 loop is CASRRGNDGELFF. The DNA for the CDR3 is TGCGCCAGCAGGCGAGGGAATGACGGGGAGCTGTTTTTT.

J is TRBJ2-3 and V is TRBV5-6; D call uncertain. There are 15 residues in the CDR3. Germline V gives CDR1 SGHDT, CDR2 YYEEEE. V lost 0 bases to trimming and J lost 0 bases, with 8 bases between them. CDR3 nucleotide sequence: TGTGCCAGCAGCTTGGAGGGTTATAGCACAGATACGCAGTATTTT. This sequence encodes CASSLEGYSTDTQYF.

This clonotype has only a few counts. The chain has TRBV7-9 and TRBJ2-1; no reliable D call. Germline V gene data show CDR1 as SEHNR and CDR2 as FQNEAQ (reference sequence). V was shortened by 5 bases and J by 10 bases, with 15 bases between the two germline ends. The CDR3 runs 13 residues. CDR3 DNA: TGTGCCAGCAGCCCTTGGCAGGCGAGAGAGCAGTTCTTC. Translated: CASSPWQAREQFF.

A few counts support this clonotype. V usage is TRBV9 and J usage is TRBJ1-2; 8 bases map to TRBD1. Losses at the gene ends were 0 bases for V and 7 bases for J; bases not matched to a gene: 14. The CDR3 length is 17 residues. Germline loops: CDR1 SGDLS, CDR2 YYNGEE. As DNA, the CDR3 is TGTGCCAGCAGCGTAGTGTCCAGGGGGCTCAGAGGTCCTGGCTACACCTTC. Translating gives CASSVVSRGLRGPGYTF.

This clonotype was picked up many times. J is TRBJ2-3 and V is TRBV30; perhaps D is TRBD1 or TRBD2 (5 bases each). Germline assignment: CDR1 GTSNPN and CDR2 SVGIG (reference sequence). V shed 2 bases and J shed 0 bases, with 12 bases lying between them. This CDR3 is 15 amino acids long. The CDR3, as DNA: TGTGCCTGGAGTATAGGGACGGGAAGCACAGATACGCAGTATTTT. Its translation: CAWSIGTGSTDTQYF. Full variable domain (missing parts from reference TRBV30 and TRBJ2-3): SQTIHQWPATLVQPVGSPLSLECTVEGTSNPNLYWYRQAAGRGLQLLFYSVGIGQISSEVPQNLSASRPQDRQFILSSKKLLLSDSGFYLCAWSIGTGSTDTQYFGPGTRLTVL.

This clonotype was seen many times. The J gene is TRBJ1-2, the V gene TRBV29-1; TRBD1 is a possible D gene (6 bases). CDR1 SQVTM and CDR2 ANQGSEA come from the germline V gene. With 4 bases removed from V and 5 bases from J, the gap between germline ends came to 11 bases. CDR3 length: 12 amino acids. CDR3 nucleotides: TGCAGCGTTGGGCCAGGGGATTATGGCTACACCTTC. Its protein is CSVGPGDYGYTF.

This clonotype was counted at least ten times. The chain couples TRBV24-1 to TRBJ1-5; TRBD1 aligns across 7 bases. This CDR3 comprises 12 residues. Germline assignment: CDR1 KGHDR and CDR2 SFDVKD. V dropped 6 bases and J dropped 9; count of bases not matched to a gene: 4. This chain's CDR3 is CATSKTGMPQHF. CDR3 coding DNA: TGTGCCACCAGTAAGACAGGGATGCCCCAGCATTTT.

The chain is built from TRBV29-1 and TRBJ2-2, with no clear D. This CDR3 has 14 amino acids. V lost 6 bases and J lost 0, with 11 bases in between. Germline V gene lookup returns CDR1 SQVTM and CDR2 ANQGSEA. CDR3 in amino acids: CSVVTAPNTGELFF. CDR3 in DNA: TGCAGCGTCGTGACTGCCCCGAACACCGGGGAGCTGTTTTTT.

The chain is built from TRBV11-2 and TRBJ1-1; TRBD1 is a possible D gene (5 bases). The germline V and J ends were trimmed by 2 bases and 6 bases, with 16 bases remaining between them. This CDR3 is built from 15 residues. Germline loops: CDR1 SGHAT, CDR2 FQNNGV. The CDR3 is CASSLFSWGIAEAFF. The CDR3 DNA follows: TGTGCCAGCAGCTTATTTAGTTGGGGCATAGCTGAAGCTTTCTTT.

This sequence joins TRBV5-6 and TRBJ2-3; the D gene is possibly TRBD1 (6 bases). Germline CDR1 SGHDT, CDR2 YYEEEE. The V and J ends lost 1 base and 10 bases respectively, with 19 bases between them. This CDR3 region has 15 residues. The CDR3 DNA reads TGTGCCAGCAGCTTGAGACAGGCTTCATGGGGGTCGCAGTATTTT. It yields the protein CASSLRQASWGSQYF.